These 8 T cell receptor beta chains share one sample of origin, sequenced in a study of shared clonotypes between healthy human individuals. Generated by immunoSEQ multiplex PCR, the TCRdb table keeps only in-frame clones and is missing some. The sample yields a few million clones, more than 90% seen once. Sequenced input: naive CD4+ T cells sorted from blood. Noted subset: CD45RA+ positively selected. Receptors originate from a man younger than 30 in good health.

In DNA form, the CDR3 reads TGTGCCAGCACAGAAGGGGCGGGGGCGAACACAGATACGCAGTATTTT. It translates to CASTEGAGANTDTQYF. The rearrangement joins TRBV11-2 to TRBJ2-3; D may be TRBD2 (7 bases). Trimming stripped 7 bases from V and 2 bases from J, with 19 bases between. Germline V gene data show CDR1 as SGHAT and CDR2 as FQNNGV. CDR3 size: 16 residues.

The genes are TRBV25-1 and TRBJ1-5; 9 nucleotides line up with TRBD1. The V gene's germline CDR1 is MGHDK and CDR2 SYGVNS. The CDR3 has 17 residues. The V and J ends lost 3 bases and 2 bases, in that order; junction bases with no gene match: 8. The DNA of the CDR3 is TGTGCCAGCAGTGAGCGGACAGGGGAAGTTCGCAATCAGCCCCAGCATTTT. Its translation is CASSERTGEVRNQPQHF.

This clone has only one observation. The V and J genes are TRBV23-1 and TRBJ2-7; 8 bases are a match to TRBD1. TRBV23-1 is an open reading frame whose function is uncertain. J was trimmed by 1 base and V by 1 base; bases with no gene match: 12. This CDR3 is built from 18 residues. CDR3 protein: CASSQYNPKDRASYEQYF. The CDR3 DNA follows: TGCGCCAGCAGTCAATACAATCCCAAGGACAGGGCGTCCTACGAGCAGTACTTC.

The chain carries TRBV29-1 and TRBJ2-5; the match to TRBD1 covers 7 bases. Unmatched junction bases numbered 7, after V lost 8 bases and J lost 1 base. The CDR3 totals 13 residues. In germline, CDR1 is SQVTM, CDR2 ANQGSEA. In nucleotides, the CDR3 is TGCAGCACTAACGGACAGGTCCAAGAGACCCAGTACTTC. This codes for CSTNGQVQETQYF.

J is TRBJ2-7 and V is TRBV19, with TRBD2 matching over 11 bases. The CDR3 length is 17 residues. The V and J ends lost 6 bases and 3 bases, in that order; junction bases with no gene match: 13. Germline V gene sequence: CDR1 LNHDA, CDR2 SQIVND (reference sequence). The CDR3 DNA reads TGTGCCAGTAGAGGGACTTTCGGGACTAGCGGATACTACGAGCAGTACTTC. Protein: CASRGTFGTSGYYEQYF.

The chain combines TRBV2 with TRBJ2-2; TRBD2 is a possible D gene (6 bases). Trimming cost V 5 bases and J 0 bases, with 13 bases left between them. CDR1 and CDR2 (germline): SNHLY, FYNNEI. This CDR3 contains 16 residues. CDR3 DNA sequence: TGTGCCAGCAGTTGGGGCACGGGAGCGAACACCGGGGAGCTGTTTTTT. Protein product: CASSWGTGANTGELFF.

V is TRBV5-1 and J is TRBJ2-1; unclear D gene. V was trimmed by 0 bases and J by 10 bases, leaving 14 bases between them. CDR3 size: 14 residues. CDR1 and CDR2 (germline): SGHRS, YFSETQ. This chain's CDR3 is CASSLGDESNEQFF. The CDR3 DNA sequence: TGCGCCAGCAGCTTGGGAGATGAATCCAACGAGCAGTTCTTC.

The chain is built from TRBV20-1 and TRBJ1-2, with D uncertain. CDR1 is DFQATT, CDR2 SNEGSKA, per germline (reference sequence). Trimming cost V 6 bases and J 8 bases, with 7 bases left between them. This CDR3 region has 9 residues. The CDR3 DNA is TGCAGTGCCCCCTGGGGCTACACCTTC. Protein: CSAPWGYTF.